These 14 T cell receptor beta chains share one sample of origin, sequenced in a study of cytomegalovirus exposure and HLA in healthy donors. The PCR made use of 60 Vbeta and 13 Jbeta primers. Sequencing used immunoSEQ multiplex PCR; TCRdb keeps in-frame clones, though not all of them. The data contain 190,000 or so clones, roughly 83% of them singletons. The sample comprised PBMCs. These receptors were obtained from a male donor in good health and CMV-seropositive.

V is TRBV6-5 and J is TRBJ2-1; 7 bases are a match to TRBD2. Germline lookup yields CDR1 MNHEY and CDR2 SVGAGI. Trimming removed 7 bases from V and 10 bases from J; junction bases left unmatched: 10. CDR3 length: 13 amino acids. DNA for the CDR3: TGTGCCAGCACTGCGGGGGATCAGGCAGAGCAGTTCTTC. Protein sequence: CASTAGDQAEQFF.

The chain uses TRBV30 and TRBJ2-6, with 7 positions matching TRBD2. CDR1 and CDR2 (germline): GTSNPN, SVGIG (reference sequence). The V segment lost 7 bases and the J segment 5 bases; nucleotides outside the gene matches: 17. The CDR3 spans 17 residues. The CDR3 protein is CALGELAPRGRANVLTF. The CDR3 region has the DNA TGTGCCTTAGGGGAACTAGCGCCCCGGGGCAGGGCCAACGTCCTGACTTTC.

The chain couples TRBV4-3 to TRBJ2-6; D is unclear. The CDR3 runs to 15 residues. The V gene's germline CDR1 is LGHNA and CDR2 YSLEER. V lost 1 base and J 3 bases, leaving 7 bases between the germline ends. CDR3 DNA sequence: TGCGCCAGCAGCCAAGCGTGGCTTGGGGCCAACGTCCTGACTTTC. It encodes CASSQAWLGANVLTF.

V is TRBV5-1 and J is TRBJ1-1; D remains ambiguous. Germline loops: CDR1 SGHRS, CDR2 YFSETQ. V was trimmed by 5 bases and J by 1 base, leaving 15 bases between them. This CDR3 is built from 15 residues. CDR3 residues: CASRLSTTGNTEAFF. The DNA for the CDR3 is TGCGCCAGCAGGCTGAGCACTACGGGGAACACTGAAGCTTTCTTT.

V gene TRBV11-1 combines with J gene TRBJ2-3; TRBD2 agrees at 9 bases. The V and J ends lost 5 bases and 0 bases, in that order; junction bases with no gene match: 6. The CDR3 extends over 16 amino acids. From germline, CDR1 is SGHAT and CDR2 FQDESV (reference sequence). The CDR3 loop is CASSRLAGGSTDTQYF. The CDR3 DNA reads as TGTGCCAGCAGCCGTCTGGCGGGGGGGAGCACAGATACGCAGTATTTT.

The chain employs TRBV27 and TRBJ2-3; possibly TRBD2 for D (5 bases). CDR1 is MNHEY and CDR2 is SMNVEV in the germline V gene (reference sequence). The CDR3 length is 15 residues. The V end was cut by 6 bases, the J end by 2 bases, with 15 bases between. The CDR3 spells CASSKRSAYTDTQYF. Written as DNA, the CDR3 is TGTGCCAGCAGCAAGCGGAGCGCCTACACAGATACGCAGTATTTT.

This chain uses TRBV7-9 with TRBJ2-7; D not certain. V gave up 5 bases and J gave up 3 bases, with 5 bases separating them. Per germline, CDR1 SEHNR and CDR2 FQNEAQ (reference sequence). This CDR3 spans 11 amino acids. The CDR3 DNA is TGTGCCAGCAGCATAAACTACGAGCAGTACTTC. This gives the protein CASSINYEQYF.

This rearrangement joins TRBV10-3 to TRBJ1-2; maybe TRBD1 (6 bases). Germline CDR1 and CDR2: ENHRY and SYGVKD. V lost 0 bases, J lost 3 bases, and 14 bases lay in between. The CDR3 consists of 16 residues. CDR3 DNA sequence: TGTGCCATCAGTGAGTCGACTGGCAGGGGTGACTATGGCTACACCTTC. As protein: CAISESTGRGDYGYTF.

This clone was counted between two and nine times. The rearrangement links TRBV25-1 to TRBJ1-6; 8 positions agree with TRBD1. The CDR3 spans 13 residues. CDR1 is MGHDK and CDR2 is SYGVNS in the germline V gene. V trimming: 6 bases; J trimming: 9 bases; junction bases outside the gene matches: 4. The CDR3 region has the DNA TGTGCCAGCAGCGACAGGGGAGGTTCACCCCTCCACTTT. It is translated as CASSDRGGSPLHF.

The rearrangement joins TRBV7-3 to TRBJ1-1, with a weak D call TRBD1 (6 bases). Germline CDR1 SGHTA, CDR2 FQGTGA. CDR3 length: 13 residues. Trimming took 5 bases from V and 8 from J, leaving 15 bases between them. The CDR3 DNA sequence: TGTGCCAGCAGCCCCGCAGGACAGAAAGAAGCTTTCTTT. Protein product: CASSPAGQKEAFF.

The V call is TRBV5-1, the J call TRBJ2-7; 8 positions match TRBD2. With 0 bases clipped from V and 5 bases from J, the junction kept 4 bases outside the gene matches. This CDR3 comprises 14 residues. Germline CDR1 SGHRS, CDR2 YFSETQ. CDR3 residues: CASSLEGLVHEQYF. The DNA for the CDR3 is TGCGCCAGCAGCTTGGAGGGACTAGTCCACGAGCAGTACTTC.

This chain connects TRBV5-1 to TRBJ1-2; 8 bases agree with TRBD1. This CDR3 spans 15 amino acids. J lost 4 bases, V lost 4 bases, and 9 bases had no gene match. The germline V gene encodes CDR1 SGHRS and CDR2 YFSETQ. CDR3 amino acids: CASSPSGQGIYGYTF. The DNA for the CDR3 is TGCGCCAGCAGCCCCTCCGGACAGGGAATCTATGGCTACACCTTC.

The V and J genes are TRBV4-1 and TRBJ1-1; 7 nucleotides agree with TRBD1. Germline V lookup: CDR1 MGHRA, CDR2 YSYEKL. The V and J ends lost 2 bases and 1 base, in that order; junction bases with no gene match: 10. The CDR3 runs to 17 residues. CDR3 DNA sequence: TGCGCCAGCAGCCAAATCCGAACCGGGACAGAGAACACTGAAGCTTTCTTT. Amino acids: CASSQIRTGTENTEAFF.

This chain links TRBV9 with TRBJ2-4, with D possibly TRBD1 on 7 matching bases. V was clipped by 7 bases and J by 1 base, with 12 bases between them. Germline V gene sequence: CDR1 SGDLS, CDR2 YYNGEE. The CDR3 runs 14 residues. CDR3 sequence reads: CASGQGGAKNIQYF. CDR3 coding DNA: TGTGCCAGCGGTCAGGGGGGTGCCAAAAACATTCAGTACTTC.